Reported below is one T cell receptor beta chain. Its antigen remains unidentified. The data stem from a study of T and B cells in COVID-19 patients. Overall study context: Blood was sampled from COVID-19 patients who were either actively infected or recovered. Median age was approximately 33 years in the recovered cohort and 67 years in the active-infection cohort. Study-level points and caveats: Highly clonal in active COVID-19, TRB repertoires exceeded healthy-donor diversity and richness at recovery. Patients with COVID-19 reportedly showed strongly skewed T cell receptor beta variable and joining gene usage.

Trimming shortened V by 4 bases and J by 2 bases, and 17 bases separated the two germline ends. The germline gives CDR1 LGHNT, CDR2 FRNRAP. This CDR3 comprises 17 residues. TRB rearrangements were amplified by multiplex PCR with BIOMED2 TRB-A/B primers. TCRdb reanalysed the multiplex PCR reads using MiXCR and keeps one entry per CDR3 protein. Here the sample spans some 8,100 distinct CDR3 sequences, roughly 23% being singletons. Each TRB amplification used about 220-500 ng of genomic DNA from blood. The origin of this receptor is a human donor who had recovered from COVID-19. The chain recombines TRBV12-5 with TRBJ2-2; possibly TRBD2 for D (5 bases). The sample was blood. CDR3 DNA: TGTGCTAGTGGTTCGCTCCGGACTGGACTCAACACCGGGGAGCTGTTTTTT. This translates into CASGSLRTGLNTGELFF.